This T cell receptor (beta chain) is from a study of molecular identifiers for immune sequencing clone quantification. Whole-study results and caveats: Shared barcodes on identical TCR molecules could underestimate the sizes of highly expanded clones.

A note on this clonotype: Its antigen is undetermined. This sequence may be a read error, since a much larger clone differs from it by one base. This CDR3 fails to terminate in the conserved phenylalanine or tryptophan, so it likely reflects a read error.

Libraries of naive CD8 cells were prepared from approximately 20,000 to 980,000 sorted cells using 10%, 30% or 50% RNA. CD8+CD4-CCR7+CD45RA+ sorting gave the naive CD8 T cells. Trimming removed 0 bases from V and 1 base from J, with 13 bases in between. In germline, CDR1 is MGHRA, CDR2 YSYEKL. The CDR3 has 16 residues. For bulk TCR libraries, previously described methods and listed TCR primers were used. TCRdb reprocessed the PCR reads with MiXCR, giving one entry per CDR3 protein. This table holds about 40,000 distinct CDR3 sequences, approximately 22% found once. The TCR was taken from a human donor in good health. Some libraries in this study had Jurkat cell RNA spiked in. The specimen was naive CD8+ T cells from blood, with Jurkat cell RNA spiked in. Subset indicated: FACS-sorted CD8+CD4-CCR7+CD45RA+ naive T cells. V is TRBV4-1 and J is TRBJ2-7; the D is unclear. The CDR3 loop is CASSQDLSLGSYEQYL. DNA for the CDR3: TGCGCCAGCAGCCAAGATCTTTCCCTGGGGTCCTACGAGCAGTACCTC.